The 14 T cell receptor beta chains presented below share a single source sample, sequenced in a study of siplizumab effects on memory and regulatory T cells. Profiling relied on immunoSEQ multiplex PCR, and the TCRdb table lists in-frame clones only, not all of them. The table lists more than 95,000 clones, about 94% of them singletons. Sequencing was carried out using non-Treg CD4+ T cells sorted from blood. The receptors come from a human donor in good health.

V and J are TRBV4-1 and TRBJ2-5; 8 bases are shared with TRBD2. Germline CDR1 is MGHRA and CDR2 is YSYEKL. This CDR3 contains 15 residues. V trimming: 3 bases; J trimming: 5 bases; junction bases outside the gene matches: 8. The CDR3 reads CASSHVTSDTETQYF. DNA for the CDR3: TGCGCCAGCAGCCACGTGACTAGCGACACGGAGACCCAGTACTTC.

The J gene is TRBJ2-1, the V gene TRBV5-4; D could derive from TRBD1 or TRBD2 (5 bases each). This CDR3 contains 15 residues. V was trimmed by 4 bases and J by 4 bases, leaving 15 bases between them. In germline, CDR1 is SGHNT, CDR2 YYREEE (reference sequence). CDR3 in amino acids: CASSHRDRNYNEQFF. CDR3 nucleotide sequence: TGTGCCAGCAGCCACCGGGACCGCAATTACAATGAGCAGTTCTTC.

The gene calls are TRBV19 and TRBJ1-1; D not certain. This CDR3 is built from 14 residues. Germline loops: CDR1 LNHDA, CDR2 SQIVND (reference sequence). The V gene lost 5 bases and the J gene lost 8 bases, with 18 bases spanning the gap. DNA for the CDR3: TGTGCCAGTAGTTTCTCCGGGTCCGCGGGCGAAGCTTTCTTT. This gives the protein CASSFSGSAGEAFF.

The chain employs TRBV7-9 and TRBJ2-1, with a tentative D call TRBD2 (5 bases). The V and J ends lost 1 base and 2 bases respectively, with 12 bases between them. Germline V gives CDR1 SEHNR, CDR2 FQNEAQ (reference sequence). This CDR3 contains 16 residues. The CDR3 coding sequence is TGTGCCAGCAGCTTAGAACCGGGGATTACCTACAATGAGCAGTTCTTC. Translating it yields CASSLEPGITYNEQFF. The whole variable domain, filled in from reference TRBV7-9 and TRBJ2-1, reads DTGVSQNPRHKITKRGQNVTFRCDPISEHNRLYWYRQTLGQGPEFLTYFQNEAQLEKSRLLSDRFSAERPKGSFSTLEIQRTEQGDSAMYLCASSLEPGITYNEQFFGPGTRLTVL.

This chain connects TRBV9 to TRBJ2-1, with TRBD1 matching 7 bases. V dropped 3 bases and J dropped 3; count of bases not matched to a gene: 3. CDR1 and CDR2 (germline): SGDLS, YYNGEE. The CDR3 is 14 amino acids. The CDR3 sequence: CASSGTGLYNEQFF. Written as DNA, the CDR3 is TGTGCCAGCAGCGGGACAGGTCTCTACAATGAGCAGTTCTTC.

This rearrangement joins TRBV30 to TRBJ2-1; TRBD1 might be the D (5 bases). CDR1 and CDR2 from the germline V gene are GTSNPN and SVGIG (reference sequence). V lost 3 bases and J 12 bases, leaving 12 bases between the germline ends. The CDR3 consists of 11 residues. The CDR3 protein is CAWSQGEGQFF. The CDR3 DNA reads TGTGCCTGGAGCCAGGGCGAAGGGCAGTTCTTC.

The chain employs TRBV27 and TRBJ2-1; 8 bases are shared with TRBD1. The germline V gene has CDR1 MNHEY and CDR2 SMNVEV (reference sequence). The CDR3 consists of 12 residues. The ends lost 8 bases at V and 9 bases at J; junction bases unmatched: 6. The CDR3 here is CASLDRASEQFF. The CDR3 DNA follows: TGTGCCAGCCTGGACAGGGCGAGTGAGCAGTTCTTC.

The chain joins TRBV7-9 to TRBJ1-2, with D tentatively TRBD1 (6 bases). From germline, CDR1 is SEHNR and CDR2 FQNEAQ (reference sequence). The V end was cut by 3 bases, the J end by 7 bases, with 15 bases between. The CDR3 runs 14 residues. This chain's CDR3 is CASSFSGLGGGYTF. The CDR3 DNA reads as TGTGCCAGCAGCTTTTCGGGTTTAGGGGGTGGCTACACCTTC.

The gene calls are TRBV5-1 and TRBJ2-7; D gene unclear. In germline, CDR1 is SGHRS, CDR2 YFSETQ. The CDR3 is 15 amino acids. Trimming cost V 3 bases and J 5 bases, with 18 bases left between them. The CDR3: CASSWSEPPRDEQYF. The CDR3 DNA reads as TGCGCCAGCAGCTGGAGTGAACCCCCTCGGGACGAGCAGTACTTC.

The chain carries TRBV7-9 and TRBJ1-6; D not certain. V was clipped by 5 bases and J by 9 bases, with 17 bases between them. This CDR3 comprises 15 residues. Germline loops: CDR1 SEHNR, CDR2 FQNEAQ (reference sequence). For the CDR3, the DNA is TGTGCCAGCAGCCCCCCGGGAGGGCTAGGTTCACCCCTCCACTTT. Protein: CASSPPGGLGSPLHF.

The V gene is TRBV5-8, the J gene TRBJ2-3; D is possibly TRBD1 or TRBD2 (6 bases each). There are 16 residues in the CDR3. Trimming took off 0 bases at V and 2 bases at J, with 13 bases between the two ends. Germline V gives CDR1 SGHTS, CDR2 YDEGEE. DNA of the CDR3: TGTGCCAGCAGCTTGGCAAGGGGGGTAGCCACAGATACGCAGTATTTT. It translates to CASSLARGVATDTQYF.

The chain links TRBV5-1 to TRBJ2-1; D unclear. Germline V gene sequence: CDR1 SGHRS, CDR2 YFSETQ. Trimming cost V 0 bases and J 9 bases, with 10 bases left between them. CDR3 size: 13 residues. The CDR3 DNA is TGCGCCAGCAGCTTGGGCTCATGGGGTGAGCAGTTCTTC. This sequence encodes CASSLGSWGEQFF.

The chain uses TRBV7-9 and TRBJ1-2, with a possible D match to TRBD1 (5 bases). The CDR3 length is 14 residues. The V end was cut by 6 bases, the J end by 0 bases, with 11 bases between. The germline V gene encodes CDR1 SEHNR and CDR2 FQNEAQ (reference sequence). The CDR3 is CASSRGVPNYGYTF. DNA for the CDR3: TGTGCCAGCAGTAGGGGCGTACCTAACTATGGCTACACCTTC.

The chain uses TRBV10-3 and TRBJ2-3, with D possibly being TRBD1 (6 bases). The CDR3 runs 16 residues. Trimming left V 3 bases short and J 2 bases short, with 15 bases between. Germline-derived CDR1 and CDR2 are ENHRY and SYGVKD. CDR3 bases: TGTGCCATCAGTGACCCGAGGGGGAGAAACACAGATACGCAGTATTTT. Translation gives CAISDPRGRNTDTQYF.